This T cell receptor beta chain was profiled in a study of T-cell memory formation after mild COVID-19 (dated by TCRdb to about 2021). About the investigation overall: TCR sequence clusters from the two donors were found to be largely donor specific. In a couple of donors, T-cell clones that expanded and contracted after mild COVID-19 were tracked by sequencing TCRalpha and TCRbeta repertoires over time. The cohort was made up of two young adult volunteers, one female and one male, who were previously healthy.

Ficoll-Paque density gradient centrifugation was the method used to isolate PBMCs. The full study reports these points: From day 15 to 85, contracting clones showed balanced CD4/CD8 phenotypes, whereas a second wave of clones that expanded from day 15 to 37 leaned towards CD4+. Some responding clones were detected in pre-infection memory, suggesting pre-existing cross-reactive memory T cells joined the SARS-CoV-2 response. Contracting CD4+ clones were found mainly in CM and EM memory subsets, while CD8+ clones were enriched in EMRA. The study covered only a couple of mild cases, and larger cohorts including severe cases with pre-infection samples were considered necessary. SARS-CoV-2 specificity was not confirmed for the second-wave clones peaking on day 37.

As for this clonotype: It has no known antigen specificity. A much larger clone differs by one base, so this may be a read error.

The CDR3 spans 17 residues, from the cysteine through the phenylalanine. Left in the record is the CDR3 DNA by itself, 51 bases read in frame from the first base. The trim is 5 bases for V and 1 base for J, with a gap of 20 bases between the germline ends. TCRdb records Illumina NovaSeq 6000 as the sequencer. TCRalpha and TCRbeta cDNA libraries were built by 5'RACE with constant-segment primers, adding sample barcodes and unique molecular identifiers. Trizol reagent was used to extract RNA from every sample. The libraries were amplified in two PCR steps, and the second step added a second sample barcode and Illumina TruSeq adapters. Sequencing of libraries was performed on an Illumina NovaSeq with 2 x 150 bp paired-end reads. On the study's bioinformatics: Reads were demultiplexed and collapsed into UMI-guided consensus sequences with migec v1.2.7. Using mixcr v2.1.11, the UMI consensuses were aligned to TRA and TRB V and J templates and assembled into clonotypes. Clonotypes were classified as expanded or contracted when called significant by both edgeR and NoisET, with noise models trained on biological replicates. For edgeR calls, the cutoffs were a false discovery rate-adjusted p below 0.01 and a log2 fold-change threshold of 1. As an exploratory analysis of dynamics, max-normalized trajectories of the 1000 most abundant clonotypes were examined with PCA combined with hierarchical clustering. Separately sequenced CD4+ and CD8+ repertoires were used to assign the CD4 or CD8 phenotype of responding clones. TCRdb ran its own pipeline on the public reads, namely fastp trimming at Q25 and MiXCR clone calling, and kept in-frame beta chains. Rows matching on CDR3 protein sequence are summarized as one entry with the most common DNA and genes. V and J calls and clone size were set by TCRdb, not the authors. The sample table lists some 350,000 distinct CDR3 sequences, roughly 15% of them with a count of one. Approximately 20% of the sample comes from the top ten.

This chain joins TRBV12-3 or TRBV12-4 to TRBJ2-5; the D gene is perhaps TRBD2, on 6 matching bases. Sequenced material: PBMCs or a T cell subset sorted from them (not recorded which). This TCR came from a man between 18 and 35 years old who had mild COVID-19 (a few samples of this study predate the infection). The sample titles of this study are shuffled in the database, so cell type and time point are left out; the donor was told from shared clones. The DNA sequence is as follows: TGTGCCAGCAGTCCCGGGGCCGTAGCGGTCTCCCAAGAGACCCAGTACTTC. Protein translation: CASSPGAVAVSQETQYF.